These 7 T cell receptor beta chains share one sample of origin, sequenced in a study of cytomegalovirus exposure and HLA in healthy donors. Primers included in the PCR were 60 Vbeta and 13 Jbeta primers. Assay: immunoSEQ multiplex PCR; the TCRdb copy retains only in-frame clones and omits some. The sample includes about 200,000 clones, 65% to 90% of them seen just once. The source material was PBMCs. Source of these receptors: a woman aged 30 to 39 in good health and CMV-seronegative.

V and J are TRBV28 and TRBJ1-2, with 9 bases aligning to TRBD1. The CDR3 sequence is 16 residues long. Germline-derived CDR1 and CDR2 are MDHEN and SYDVKM. V lost 7 bases, J lost 7 bases, and 16 bases stayed unmatched. The CDR3 coding sequence is TGTGCCAGCATCGCTTCCGGGACAGGGAGAATGGTTGGCTACACCTTC. Its protein is CASIASGTGRMVGYTF.

This clone was seen just once. A read error may account for a junction end that differs from germline. J is TRBJ2-1 and V is TRBV28, with 13 bases that match TRBD2. Per germline, CDR1 MDHEN and CDR2 SYDVKM. The CDR3 consists of 13 residues. The CDR3 DNA is TGTGCCAGCAGTTTTTGGACTAGCGGGGGAGGGATCTTC. The encoded protein is CASSFWTSGGGIF.

V gene TRBV7-6 combines with J gene TRBJ2-7; D is perhaps TRBD1 (7 bases). V was shortened by 2 bases and J by 4 bases, with 12 bases between the two germline ends. CDR3 size: 14 residues. CDR1 and CDR2 (germline): SGHVS, FNYEAQ. The CDR3 loop is CASSLQAGGYEQYF. The CDR3 DNA reads TGTGCCAGCAGCTTACAGGCAGGGGGGTACGAGCAGTACTTC.

V usage is TRBV2 and J usage is TRBJ1-2; 9 bases agree with TRBD1. V lost 7 bases to trimming and J lost 7 bases; unmatched junction nucleotides: 4. The CDR3 has 12 amino acids. CDR1 and CDR2 (germline): SNHLY, FYNNEI. CDR3 region: CASTGQGFGYTF. CDR3 nucleotide sequence: TGTGCCAGCACCGGACAGGGGTTTGGCTACACCTTC.

V and J are TRBV4-1 and TRBJ2-5; 12 nucleotides line up with TRBD2. The CDR3 has 17 amino acids. Germline values: CDR1 MGHRA, CDR2 YSYEKL. Losses at the gene ends were 0 bases for V and 4 bases for J; bases not matched to a gene: 6. The CDR3 is CASSQDPSGGAGETQYF. The CDR3 DNA reads TGCGCCAGCAGCCAAGACCCTAGCGGGGGGGCAGGAGAGACCCAGTACTTC.

This chain connects TRBV5-1 to TRBJ2-4, with D possibly matching TRBD2 (5 bases). Germline-derived CDR1 and CDR2 are SGHRS and YFSETQ. V was cut by 0 bases and J by 9 bases, with 16 bases left in between. This CDR3 is built from 15 residues. The DNA of the CDR3 is TGCGCCAGCAGCTTGGCCGGGTCTAGCAGACGCATTCAGTACTTC. This codes for CASSLAGSSRRIQYF.

V is TRBV5-5 and J is TRBJ2-3; 11 bases are a match to TRBD2. Looked up from germline, CDR1 is SGHKS and CDR2 is YYEKEE (reference sequence). The trim removed 1 base at V and 6 bases at J, leaving 4 bases unmatched. This CDR3 contains 15 residues. As DNA, the CDR3 is TGTGCCAGCAGCTTGTTAGCGGGGGGGCAGGATACGCAGTATTTT. Translation gives CASSLLAGGQDTQYF.